A single TCR beta chain is shown here with its context. This sample was included in a study of OX40 agonist ivuxolimab in advanced cancers. Autoimmune disease history or systemic immunosuppression disqualified patients. CDR3 length: 14 residues. V lost 5 bases, J lost 0 bases, and 3 bases stayed unmatched. CDR1 MNHEY and CDR2 SMNVEV come from the germline V gene (reference sequence). Clones were sequenced by immunoSEQ multiplex PCR, and TCRdb holds only the in-frame ones, with some missing. The data hold about 40,000 clones, with about 88% observed a single time. The TCR comes from an adult with an advanced solid tumor such as melanoma, head and neck, liver or kidney cancer. This chain joins TRBV27 and TRBJ1-2, with TRBD1 identical over 7 bases. The source was CD4+ or CD8+ T cells sorted from blood, collected in a trial of the OX40 agonist ivuxolimab. In DNA form, the CDR3 reads TGTGCCAGCAGTCCCAGGGGGGCTAACTATGGCTACACCTTC. This translates into CASSPRGANYGYTF.